This T cell receptor (beta chain) was identified in a study of OX40 agonist ivuxolimab in advanced cancers. Some background on the complete study: Ivuxolimab, which targeted the costimulatory receptor OX40 (CD134), was an agonistic, fully human IgG2 monoclonal antibody. Intravenous ivuxolimab was administered to patients every 2 weeks at six dose levels: 0.01, 0.1, 0.3, 1.5, 3 and 10 mg/kg. Of the roughly 54 patients in dose escalation, 19 had hepatocellular carcinoma, roughly 15 had melanoma, 9 had renal cell carcinoma and 9 had head and neck cancer. The dose-escalation cohort was over 70% male with a mean age of about 58 years, ranging from roughly 20 to 80. Prior anti-PD-1, anti-PD-L1 or anti-CTLA-4 therapy was permitted, and checkpoint inhibitors had been received by about 37% of dose-escalation patients. Partial responses occurred in three dose-escalation patients, of whom one had hepatocellular carcinoma and two had cutaneous melanoma. Peripheral TCRbeta sequencing was intended to test whether TCR sequence diversity was altered and clonal T-cell expansion was caused by ivuxolimab. The paper covers the monotherapy dose-escalation part of the phase I ivuxolimab trial, which included N ≈ 50 patients.

The trial excluded patients who had a history of autoimmune disease or who were on systemic immunosuppression. Peripheral blood for TCR sequencing was collected from all dose cohorts at baseline, on cycle 4 day 1, and on cycle 7 day 1. The samples were drawn from a first-in-human, open-label, multicenter phase I dose-escalation trial of ivuxolimab. The trial enrolled adults with locally advanced or metastatic head and neck squamous cell, hepatocellular, melanoma or renal cell carcinoma. Before TCR sequencing, CD4+ T cells and CD8+ T cells from peripheral blood were sorted into separate populations. Genomic DNA was extracted from sorted cells for sequencing of the TCRbeta CDR3 region. TCRbeta CDR3 regions were sequenced using the immunoSEQ Assay. In TCRdb, the immuneACCESS table is reduced to in-frame sequences with V and J assigned. These tables do not hold every clone; where another copy was compared, an unresolved V gene accounts for under half, and the others remain unexplained. The sample data list around 74,000 clones, and under 90% of these were observed just once. In total, the top ten clones hold 2% to 3% of the sample.

The investigation overall reported the following: At doses from 0.1 to 3.0 mg/kg, clonal expansion was seen in both CD4+ and CD8+ blood T cells between baseline and week 6. In the 0.1-3.0 mg/kg groups, partial responders had among the lowest normalized peripheral clonal expansion, particularly in CD8+ T cells. After ivuxolimab, CD8+ T cells had more expanded clones than CD4+ T cells on average. Low levels of normalized T-cell clonal expansion were also seen in some nonresponding patients. The antigen specificity of the peripheral T cells that underwent clonal expansion was not determined.

To note about this clone: Its target antigen remains unknown. No clone much larger than this one lies a single base away; base qualities are absent.

Inclusive of the bounding cysteine and phenylalanine, the CDR3 is 15 residues long. The read is trimmed to its CDR3 DNA, 45 bases read in frame from base 1. Per the germline V gene, KGHSH is the CDR1 and LQKENI is the CDR2. The V and J ends are trimmed by 3 bases and 4 bases, leaving 15 bases between them. This TCR was recovered from an adult with an advanced solid tumor such as melanoma, head and neck, liver or kidney cancer. This specimen was CD4+ or CD8+ T cells sorted from blood, taken in a trial of the OX40 agonist ivuxolimab. The rearrangement combines TRBV18 with TRBJ1-1; too little of a D gene remains to name it. The encoded CDR3 is CASSPGPLRGTEAFF. The DNA reads TGTGCCAGCTCACCCGGGCCCCTCCGAGGCACTGAAGCTTTCTTT.